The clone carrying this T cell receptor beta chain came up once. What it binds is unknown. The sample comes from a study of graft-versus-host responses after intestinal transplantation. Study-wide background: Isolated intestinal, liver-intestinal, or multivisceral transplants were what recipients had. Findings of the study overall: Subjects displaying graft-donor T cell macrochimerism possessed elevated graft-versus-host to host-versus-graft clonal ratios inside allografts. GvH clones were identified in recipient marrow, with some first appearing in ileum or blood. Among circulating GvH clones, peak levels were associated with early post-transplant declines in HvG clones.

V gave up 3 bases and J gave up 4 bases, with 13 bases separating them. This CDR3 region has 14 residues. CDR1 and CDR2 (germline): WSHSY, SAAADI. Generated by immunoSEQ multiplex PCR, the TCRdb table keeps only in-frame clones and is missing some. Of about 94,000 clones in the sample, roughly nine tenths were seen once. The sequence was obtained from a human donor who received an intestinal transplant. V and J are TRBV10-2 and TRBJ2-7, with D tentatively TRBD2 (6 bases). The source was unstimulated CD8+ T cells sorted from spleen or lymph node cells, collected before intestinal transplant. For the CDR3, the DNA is TGCGCCAGCAGTGAAGGTCTAGCGAGGTACGAGCAGTACTTC. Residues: CASSEGLARYEQYF.